This entry concerns a single T cell receptor (beta chain). What it binds is unknown. Produced via immunoSEQ multiplex PCR; TCRdb's table is partial and in-frame only. The sample shows about 94,000 clones, roughly 90% of them seen only once. This record comes from a study of graft-versus-host responses after intestinal transplantation. The trim removed 8 bases at V and 8 bases at J, leaving 9 bases unmatched. This CDR3 region has 13 residues. The germline V gene has CDR1 SNHLY and CDR2 FYNNEI. The rearrangement joins TRBV2 to TRBJ1-3; 7 bases fit TRBD1. The clonotype was recovered from a human donor who received an intestinal transplant. The sequencing here drew on unstimulated CD8+ T cells sorted from spleen or lymph node cells, taken before intestinal transplant. This CDR3 reads CASHFRGVDTIYF. The DNA for the CDR3 is TGTGCCAGCCATTTCAGGGGGGTAGACACCATATATTTT. Full variable domain (remainder filled in from reference TRBV2 and TRBJ1-3): EPEVTQTPSHQVTQMGQEVILRCVPISNHLYFYWYRQILGQKVEFLVSFYNNEISEKSEIFDDQFSVERPDGSNFTLKIRSTKLEDSAMYFCASHFRGVDTIYFGEGSWLTVV.